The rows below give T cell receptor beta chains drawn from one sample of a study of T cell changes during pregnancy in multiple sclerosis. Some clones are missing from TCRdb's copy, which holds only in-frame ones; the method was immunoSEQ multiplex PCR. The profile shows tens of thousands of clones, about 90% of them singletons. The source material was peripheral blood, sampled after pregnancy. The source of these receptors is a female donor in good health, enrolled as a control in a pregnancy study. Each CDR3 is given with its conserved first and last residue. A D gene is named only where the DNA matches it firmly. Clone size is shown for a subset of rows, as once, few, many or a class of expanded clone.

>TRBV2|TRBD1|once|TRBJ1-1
CASSEAGTGEGAFF
TGTGCCAGCAGTGAAGCGGGGACAGGGGAGGGAGCTTTCTTT
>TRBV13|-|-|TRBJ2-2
CASSLEENGDTGELFF
TGTGCCAGCAGCTTAGAGGAGAACGGGGACACCGGGGAGCTGTTTTTT
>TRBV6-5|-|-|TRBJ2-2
CASNPAGIGGELFF
TGTGCCAGCAACCCGGCGGGGATCGGCGGGGAGCTGTTTTTT
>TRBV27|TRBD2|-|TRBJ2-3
CASSFRRGAGTDTQYF
TGTGCCAGCAGTTTTCGGCGGGGGGCAGGGACAGATACGCAGTATTTT
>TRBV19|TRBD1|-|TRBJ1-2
CASSDPGQGPFYGYTF
TGTGCCAGTAGCGACCCGGGACAGGGTCCTTTCTATGGCTACACCTTC
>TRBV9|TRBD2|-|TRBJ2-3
CASGEASGALTDTQYF
TGTGCCAGCGGCGAGGCTAGCGGGGCGCTCACAGATACGCAGTATTTT
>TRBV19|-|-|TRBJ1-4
CASSILQGLGEKLFF
TGTGCCAGTAGTATATTGCAGGGCTTGGGTGAAAAACTGTTTTTT
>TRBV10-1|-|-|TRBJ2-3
CASSESPVTSTDTQYF
TGCGCCAGCAGTGAGTCCCCAGTCACCTCCACAGATACGCAGTATTTT
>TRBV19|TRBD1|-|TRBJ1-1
CASSITGGNTEAFF
TGTGCCAGTAGTATAACAGGGGGAAACACTGAAGCTTTCTTT
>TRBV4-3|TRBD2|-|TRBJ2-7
CASSQVGGDSYEQYF
TGCGCCAGCAGCCAAGTCGGGGGGGACTCCTACGAGCAGTACTTC
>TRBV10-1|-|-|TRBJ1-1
CASREGRQTEAFF
TGCGCCAGCAGGGAGGGCAGACAAACTGAAGCTTTCTTT
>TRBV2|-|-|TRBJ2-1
CASSENLQQFF
TGTGCCAGCAGTGAAAACTTGCAGCAGTTCTTC
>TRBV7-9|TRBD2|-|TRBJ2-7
CASSSTSAYYEQYF
TGTGCCAGCAGTTCGACTAGCGCCTACTACGAGCAGTACTTC
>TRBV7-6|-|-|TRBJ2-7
CASSNTGFDEQYF
TGTGCCAGCAGCAATACAGGGTTTGACGAGCAGTACTTC
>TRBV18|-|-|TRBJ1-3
CASSSDSSSGNTIYF
TGTGCCAGCTCATCAGACAGTAGCTCTGGAAACACCATATATTTT
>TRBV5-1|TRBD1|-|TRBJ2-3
CASSQGQVGDTQYF
TGCGCCAGCAGCCAGGGACAGGTGGGGGATACGCAGTATTTT
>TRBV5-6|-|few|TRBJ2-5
CASSTPSGETQYF
TGTGCCAGCAGCACGCCATCGGGAGAGACCCAGTACTTC
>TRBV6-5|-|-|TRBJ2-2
CASSYSMGPNTGELFF
TGTGCCAGCAGTTACTCTATGGGGCCGAACACCGGGGAGCTGTTTTTT
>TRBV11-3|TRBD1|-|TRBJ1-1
CASSPGDRPLGDTEAFF
TGTGCCAGCAGCCCGGGGGACAGGCCCCTTGGGGACACTGAAGCTTTCTTT
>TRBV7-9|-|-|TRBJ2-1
CASSLRLGEQFF
TGTGCCAGCAGCTTGCGTCTCGGTGAGCAGTTCTTC
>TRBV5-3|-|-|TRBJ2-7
CARSSVCGYEQYF
TGTGCCAGAAGCTCGGTTTGTGGCTACGAGCAGTACTTC
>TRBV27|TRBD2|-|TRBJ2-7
CASSFVQRGEQYF
TGTGCCAGCAGTTTTGTACAGCGGGGCGAGCAGTACTTC
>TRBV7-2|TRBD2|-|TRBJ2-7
CASSRTSGVIYEQYF
TGTGCCAGCAGCCGCACTAGCGGGGTTATCTACGAGCAGTACTTC
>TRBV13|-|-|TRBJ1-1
CASSRRDTNTEAFF
TGTGCCAGCAGCCGCCGGGACACCAACACTGAAGCTTTCTTT
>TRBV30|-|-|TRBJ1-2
CAWSVSRSLYGYTF
TGTGCCTGGAGTGTATCCCGGAGTCTTTATGGCTACACCTTC
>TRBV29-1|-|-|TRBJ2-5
CSVWGEETQYF
TGCAGCGTTTGGGGGGAGGAGACCCAGTACTTC
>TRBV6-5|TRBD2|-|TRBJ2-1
CASRLAGGPNEQFF
TGTGCCAGCAGACTAGCGGGGGGGCCAAATGAGCAGTTCTTC
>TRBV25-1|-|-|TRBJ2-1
CASSESEVGNEQFF
TGTGCCAGCAGTGAAAGCGAGGTCGGCAATGAGCAGTTCTTC
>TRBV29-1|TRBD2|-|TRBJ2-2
CSVEEGREGTGELFF
TGCAGCGTTGAAGAAGGCAGGGAGGGCACCGGGGAGCTGTTTTTT
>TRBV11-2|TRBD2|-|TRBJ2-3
CASSLGTSGSFTDTQYF
TGTGCCAGCAGCTTAGGGACTAGCGGGTCTTTCACAGATACGCAGTATTTT
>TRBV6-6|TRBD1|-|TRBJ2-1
CASRGQGASNEQFF
TGTGCCAGCAGGGGACAGGGGGCATCCAATGAGCAGTTCTTC
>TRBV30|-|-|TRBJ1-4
CACPGRSGGTNEKLFF
TGTGCCTGTCCAGGACGCTCCGGGGGGACTAATGAAAAACTGTTTTTT
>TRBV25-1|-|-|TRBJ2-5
CASSEGGLIRETQYF
TGTGCCAGCAGTGAAGGGGGCCTAATTAGGGAGACCCAGTACTTC
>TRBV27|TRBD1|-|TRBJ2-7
CASSLIGTGVHEQYF
TGTGCCAGCAGCTTGATCGGGACAGGGGTCCACGAGCAGTACTTC
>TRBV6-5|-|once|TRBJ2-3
CASSYSSTDTQYF
TGTGCCAGCAGTTACTCTTCTACAGATACGCAGTATTTT
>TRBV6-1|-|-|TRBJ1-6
CASRRDYNSPLHF
TGTGCCAGCCGGAGGGACTATAATTCACCCCTCCACTTT
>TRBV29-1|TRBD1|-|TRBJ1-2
CSVKRQGDGYTF
TGCAGCGTTAAGCGACAGGGCGATGGCTACACCTTC
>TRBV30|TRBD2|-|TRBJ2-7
CAWKRLAGYYEQYF
TGTGCCTGGAAGCGTCTAGCGGGATACTACGAGCAGTACTTC
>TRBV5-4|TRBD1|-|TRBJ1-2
CASSLQGVGGYTF
TGTGCCAGCAGCTTACAGGGGGTTGGGGGCTACACCTTC
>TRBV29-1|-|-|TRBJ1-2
CSVLQGGYGYTF
TGCAGCGTATTACAGGGCGGCTATGGCTACACCTTC
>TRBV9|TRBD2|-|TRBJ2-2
CASSVNEAGGPYTGELFF
TGTGCCAGCAGCGTAAACGAAGCGGGAGGGCCTTACACCGGGGAGCTGTTTTTT
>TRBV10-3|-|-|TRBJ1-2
CAISDPANHGGSYGYTF
TGTGCCATCAGTGACCCCGCCAACCACGGCGGGTCGTATGGCTACACCTTC
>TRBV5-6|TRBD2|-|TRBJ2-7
CASSFGTSGRAGYEQYF
TGTGCCAGCAGCTTCGGGACTAGCGGGAGGGCCGGTTACGAGCAGTACTTC
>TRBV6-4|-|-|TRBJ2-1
CASSSGGGGNEQFF
TGTGCCAGTTCATCCGGAGGGGGGGGGAATGAGCAGTTCTTC
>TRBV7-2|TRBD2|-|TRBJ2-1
CASSFFGGRVGNEQFF
TGTGCCAGCAGCTTTTTCGGCGGGAGGGTGGGTAATGAGCAGTTCTTC
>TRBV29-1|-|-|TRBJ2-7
CSVERGYEQYF
TGCAGCGTTGAACGCGGCTACGAGCAGTACTTC
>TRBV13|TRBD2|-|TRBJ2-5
CASSLRSGGPNLETQYF
TGTGCCAGCAGCTTACGATCGGGGGGGCCGAATTTGGAGACCCAGTACTTC
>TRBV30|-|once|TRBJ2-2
CAWSVSGVGAGELFF
TGTGCCTGGAGTGTATCAGGGGTGGGCGCCGGGGAGCTGTTTTTT
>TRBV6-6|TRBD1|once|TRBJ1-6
CASRDTGESSPLHF
TGTGCCAGCAGAGATACAGGGGAGAGCTCACCCCTCCACTTT
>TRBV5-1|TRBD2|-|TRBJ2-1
CASSYTSGRADNEQFF
TGCGCCAGCAGCTACACTAGCGGGAGGGCCGACAATGAGCAGTTCTTC
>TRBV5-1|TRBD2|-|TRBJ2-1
CASSLAGTSADEQFF
TGCGCCAGCAGCTTGGCCGGGACTAGCGCGGATGAGCAGTTCTTC
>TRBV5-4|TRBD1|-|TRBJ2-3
CASSVGTATDTQYF
TGTGCCAGCAGCGTAGGGACAGCCACAGATACGCAGTATTTT
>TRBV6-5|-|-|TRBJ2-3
CASSSVLADTQYF
TGTGCCAGCAGTTCCGTACTAGCAGATACGCAGTATTTT
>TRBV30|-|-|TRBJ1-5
CAWSKGFGNQPQHF
TGTGCCTGGAGTAAGGGGTTTGGCAATCAGCCCCAGCATTTT
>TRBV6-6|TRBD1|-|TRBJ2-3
CASSIGQEYTQYF
TGTGCCAGCAGTATCGGACAGGAATATACGCAGTATTTT
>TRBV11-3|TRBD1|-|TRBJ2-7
CASRPGTGGSEQYF
TGTGCCAGCAGACCCGGGACAGGGGGGAGCGAGCAGTACTTC
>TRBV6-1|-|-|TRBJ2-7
CASSPGGLVPYEQYF
TGTGCCAGCAGTCCCGGAGGTTTAGTCCCCTACGAGCAGTACTTC
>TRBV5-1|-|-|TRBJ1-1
CASSLDGTEAFF
TGCGCCAGCAGCTTGGACGGCACTGAAGCTTTCTTT
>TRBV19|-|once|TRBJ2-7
CASSIGSNYEQYF
TGTGCCAGTAGTATCGGTTCTAACTACGAGCAGTACTTC
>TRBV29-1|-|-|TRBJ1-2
CSVEEDSPIGYTF
TGCAGCGTTGAAGAGGACAGCCCCATCGGCTACACCTTC